This TCR beta chain was identified during a study of CD8+CD57+ T cells in acquired aplastic anemia (dated by TCRdb to 2016 to 2019). Describing the broader study: A mean of 3.2 ug of DNA, ranging from about 0.2 to 27.4 ug, was extracted from sorted CD4+ and CD8+ cells. Healthy donor samples averaged around 10 million reads for CD4+ and about 12 million for CD8+ cells.

The study deep-sequenced TCR repertoires of sorted CD4+ and CD8+ blood T cells from severe aplastic anemia patients and healthy subjects. Ficoll-Paque density gradient centrifugation was used to isolate peripheral blood mononuclear cells. Before DNA extraction, CD4+ and CD8+ T cells were sorted with FACS or magnetic beads. The germline V gene specifies MNHEY as CDR1 and SVGAGI as CDR2. Deletion took 2 bases off V and 5 bases off J, with a span of 12 bases between the germline ends. The cysteine opens and the phenylalanine closes a CDR3 of 14 amino acids. The DNA shown is the 42-base CDR3, in frame from base 1. This clonotype was seen at least ten times. Its antigen remains undetermined. No base quality information exists; no much larger clone differs at one position. What the work shows at the level of the full study, not this receptor alone: Although twenty-nine CD8+ CDR3 sequences were shared by patients and controls, these sequences appeared highly expressed in patients and within the immunodominant clones of patients. Patients and healthy controls showed no significant difference in CD8+ Simpson's diversity (P=0.060).

Genomic DNA was used as template for profiling of TCR beta VDJ combinations and CDR3 sequences. An Illumina HiSeq 2000 was used for TCR repertoire sequencing. As for the original processing: TRBV/TRBJ rearrangement plots, CDR3 size and DJ length profiles, and Simpson's diversity index were used to evaluate the repertoires. The most abundant DNA sequence in the deep sequencing data was defined as the immunodominant clone. CDR3 amino acid sequences were screened for sharing across subjects and compared with published repertoires and the VDJdb database. TCRdb's own reprocessing of the public reads used fastp at Q25 and MiXCR and kept productive beta chains. Rows matching on CDR3 protein sequence are summarized as one entry with the most common DNA and genes. The V and J calls were not made by the authors but by TCRdb's processing. The sample table contains about 420,000 distinct CDR3 sequences; only one count was recorded for 60% to 80% of them. 4% of the sample belongs to the ten largest clones.

The sample comprised sorted CD4+, CD8+, or CD8+CD57+ T cells (not recorded which) from PBMCs. Rearrangement joined TRBV6-5 to TRBJ2-5; the D gene cannot be named for sure. The TCR originated in a human donor in good health, serving as a control. In nucleotides, the sequence is TGTGCCAGCAGTTACCTATCTGGTGGTGAGACCCAGTACTTC. Translation gives CASSYLSGGETQYF.